This T cell receptor (beta chain) was identified in a study of T cell repertoires in cytomegalovirus infection. About the study: Peptides in the study included HLA-C-restricted and HLA-B-restricted CMV epitopes.

This clonotype was recorded many times. Its antigen is currently unknown. The CDR3 has 15 amino acids. Trimming left V 4 bases short and J 5 bases short, with 15 bases between. Germline lookup yields CDR1 MNHNS and CDR2 SASEGT. TCRdb used MiXCR to reprocess the reads, holding one entry per CDR3 protein. The sample contains approximately 910,000 distinct CDR3 sequences, approximately 31% of which appear only once. The source of this sequence is a human donor in good health (CMV status not recorded). Some clones in this sample may be carry-over from other donors' samples. The material sequenced was cultured CD8+ T cells from PBMCs, taken from culture after CMV antigen stimulation. This chain links TRBV6-1 with TRBJ1-5, with D maybe TRBD1 (5 bases). The CDR3 is CASSGGPRRYQPQHF. The CDR3 DNA reads TGTGCCAGCAGTGGGGGACCCCGAAGGTATCAGCCCCAGCATTTT.